One sample yielded the 18 T cell receptor beta chains listed below, sequenced in a study of blood T cell repertoires in COVID-19. Some clones are missing from TCRdb's copy, which holds only in-frame ones; the method was immunoSEQ multiplex PCR. Of almost 200,000 clones in the sample, around 89% were seen once. The specimen was PBMCs or T cells enriched from blood (not recorded which). The source is a woman between 18 and 29 years old who had recovered from COVID-19.

The chain combines TRBV4-2 with TRBJ2-3; 14 bases match TRBD2. V shed 2 bases and J 6 bases; nucleotides not matched to a gene: 4. The CDR3 consists of 16 residues. CDR1 and CDR2 (germline): LGHNA, YNFKEQ. CDR3 sequence (DNA): TGTGCCAGCAGCCAAAGGACTAGCGGGGGGTCGGATACGCAGTATTTT. Protein: CASSQRTSGGSDTQYF.

The count of this clone is one. The chain combines TRBV15 with TRBJ2-5, with 8 nucleotides matching TRBD1. V was clipped by 3 bases and J by 2 bases; unmatched bases: 5. Germline loops: CDR1 LNHNV, CDR2 YYDKDF (reference sequence). This CDR3 region has 15 residues. The CDR3 region is CATSRVGQGQETQYF. CDR3 in DNA: TGTGCCACCAGCAGGGTAGGACAGGGTCAAGAGACCCAGTACTTC.

J is TRBJ1-5 and V is TRBV24-1, with D uncertain. Per germline, CDR1 KGHDR and CDR2 SFDVKD. Between the trimmed V and J ends, which lost 4 bases and 0 bases, there was a span of 12 bases. This CDR3 has 16 amino acids. The CDR3 DNA follows: TGTGCCACCAGTGACTCCGTCCGACATAGCAATCAGCCCCAGCATTTT. Its translation: CATSDSVRHSNQPQHF.

This chain uses TRBV12-2 with TRBJ1-1; no check of the table's D call, TRBD1, against the DNA was made. TRBV12-2 is noted as a pseudogene. This CDR3 has 17 amino acids. The CDR3: CTSRARDRGRWDTEAFF. The CDR3 DNA reads as TGTACAAGTCGCGCCCGGGACAGGGGCCGCTGGGACACTGAAGCTTTCTTT.

The rearrangement links TRBV4-1 to TRBJ1-1, with D possibly being TRBD1 (6 bases). The CDR3 contains 15 residues. CDR1 MGHRA and CDR2 YSYEKL come from the germline V gene. Trimming cost V 1 base and J 5 bases, with 14 bases left between them. This CDR3 reads CASSQGQGRGTEAFF. The CDR3 DNA reads as TGCGCCAGCAGCCAAGGGCAGGGGCGTGGAACTGAAGCTTTCTTT.

The rearrangement links TRBV29-1 to TRBJ1-2; tentatively, D is TRBD1 (6 bases). With 7 bases removed from V and 10 bases from J, the gap between germline ends came to 16 bases. CDR3 size: 11 residues. In germline, CDR1 is SQVTM, CDR2 ANQGSEA. CDR3 bases: TGCAGCGCTCGGGGGGCAGACCTCTACACCTTC. Residues: CSARGADLYTF.

J is TRBJ1-1 and V is TRBV12-3 or TRBV12-4, with D perhaps matching TRBD1 (6 bases). This CDR3 region has 13 residues. Trimming shortened V by 2 bases and J by 4 bases, and 8 bases separated the two germline ends. Here the CDR3 DNA reads TGTGCCAGCAGTTTATTGGGGGCCACTGAAGCTTTCTTT. Translation: CASSLLGATEAFF.

V usage is TRBV5-1 and J usage is TRBJ2-3; D possibly corresponds to TRBD2 (6 bases). The CDR3 has 14 amino acids. From germline, CDR1 is SGHRS and CDR2 YFSETQ. Trimming took off 4 bases at V and 1 base at J, with 10 bases between the two ends. The CDR3 sequence: CASSAGTGTDTQYF. As DNA, the CDR3 is TGCGCCAGCAGCGCGGGGACGGGCACAGATACGCAGTATTTT.

The gene calls are TRBV6-4 and TRBJ1-2, with D possibly matching TRBD1 (5 bases). The germline gives CDR1 MRHNA, CDR2 SNTAGT. This CDR3 region has 13 residues. Trimming took 8 bases from V and 3 from J, leaving 13 bases between them. CDR3 DNA sequence: TGTGCCAGCGGTGCAGGGAGGTACTATGGCTACACCTTC. It encodes CASGAGRYYGYTF.

J is TRBJ1-6 and V is TRBV27, with a tentative D call TRBD1 (5 bases). Trimming took 6 bases from V and 7 from J, leaving 16 bases between them. Per germline, CDR1 MNHEY and CDR2 SMNVEV (reference sequence). The CDR3 sequence is 15 residues long. CDR3 loop: CASSPLRDQNSPLHF. DNA of the CDR3: TGTGCCAGCAGCCCCTTGCGGGACCAAAATTCACCCCTCCACTTT.

The chain employs TRBV27 and TRBJ1-1; TRBD1 is a possible D gene (5 bases). The V gene's germline CDR1 is MNHEY and CDR2 SMNVEV (reference sequence). The CDR3 is made up of 13 amino acids. V lost 7 bases and J lost 7, with 16 bases in between. The chain's CDR3 is CASTPGPTGEAFF. CDR3 DNA: TGTGCCAGCACCCCAGGGCCGACGGGTGAAGCTTTCTTT.

The J gene is TRBJ2-1, the V gene TRBV11-2; D possibly corresponds to TRBD1 (6 bases). Germline V gene data show CDR1 as SGHAT and CDR2 as FQNNGV. The length of the CDR3 is 16 residues. Trimming took off 2 bases at V and 1 base at J, with 12 bases between the two ends. In nucleotides, the CDR3 is TGTGCCAGCAGCTTAAGGTGGGACAAATCCTACAATGAGCAGTTCTTC. Translating it yields CASSLRWDKSYNEQFF.

The CDR3 bases are TGTGCCACCAGCCACAGGGTCGGATACACCGGGGAGCTGTTTTTT. It specifies CATSHRVGYTGELFF. The chain links TRBV24-1 to TRBJ2-2, with a tentative D call TRBD1 (6 bases). Germline V gene lookup returns CDR1 KGHDR and CDR2 SFDVKD. This CDR3 is built from 15 residues. V gave up 7 bases and J gave up 3 bases, with 14 bases separating them.

This clone was observed a single time. This rearrangement joins TRBV9 to TRBJ1-3; possibly TRBD1 for D (6 bases). The CDR3 is 17 amino acids. Germline V CDR1 and CDR2: SGDLS, YYNGEE. With 0 bases removed from V and 3 bases from J, the gap between germline ends came to 16 bases. The CDR3 DNA reads TGTGCCAGCAGCGTAGAACCGATACAGGGATATGGAAACACCATATATTTT. The encoded protein is CASSVEPIQGYGNTIYF. The variable domain in full, completed from reference TRBV9 and TRBJ1-3, reads DSGVTQTPKHLITATGQRVTLRCSPRSGDLSVYWYQQSLDQGLQFLIQYYNGEERAKGNILERFSAQQFPDLHSELNLSSLELGDSALYFCASSVEPIQGYGNTIYFGEGSWLTVV.

This chain links TRBV5-4 with TRBJ2-5, with 7 nucleotides matching TRBD1. The CDR3 consists of 14 residues. Losses at the gene ends were 0 bases for V and 2 bases for J; bases not matched to a gene: 1. The V gene's germline CDR1 is SGHNT and CDR2 YYREEE (reference sequence). The CDR3, as DNA: TGTGCCAGCAGCTTGGCCAGGGGGCAAGAGACCCAGTACTTC. Translation gives CASSLARGQETQYF.

J is TRBJ1-1 and V is TRBV19; weak D call: TRBD1 (5 bases). The CDR3 runs 14 residues. CDR1 LNHDA and CDR2 SQIVND come from the germline V gene (reference sequence). V was shortened by 4 bases and J by 0 bases, with 9 bases between the two germline ends. The CDR3 spells CASSNRWVNTEAFF. For the CDR3, the DNA is TGTGCCAGTAGTAACAGGTGGGTGAACACTGAAGCTTTCTTT.

This chain connects TRBV7-2 to TRBJ2-7, with 9 positions matching TRBD1. Germline CDR1 is SGHTA and CDR2 is FQGNSA. V dropped 1 base and J dropped 3; count of bases not matched to a gene: 4. The CDR3 loop spans 15 amino acids. CDR3 in DNA: TGTGCCAGCAGCTTAGTTCAGGACAGGGGCTACGAGCAGTACTTC. As protein: CASSLVQDRGYEQYF.

In its sample, this clone was seen once. V and J are TRBV27 and TRBJ1-1; no firm D call. The V end lost 4 bases, the J end lost 5 bases, and 11 bases lay between the germline ends. Germline CDR1 and CDR2: MNHEY and SMNVEV (reference sequence). The CDR3 is 13 residues long. This CDR3 is CASSSIGRTEAFF. The DNA for the CDR3 is TGTGCCAGCAGTTCTATAGGGAGGACTGAAGCTTTCTTT.